The 2 T cell receptor beta chains listed next were all sequenced from one sample in a study of vaccination effects on CD4 cells after COVID-19. Assay: immunoSEQ multiplex PCR; the TCRdb copy retains only in-frame clones and omits some. The table lists about 73,000 clones, about four fifths of them singletons. For these TCRs, the target antigens are not known. Within the ViraFEST assay, antigen-specific CD4+ T cells underwent expansion with viral peptide pools prior to sequencing. The culture ran for 9 to 11 days, and then CD4+ T cells were isolated. According to the study, vaccine recipients showed no prior SARS-CoV-2 infection and negative nucleocapsid antibodies. This material consisted of CD4+ T cells from PBMCs cultured with HCoV-NL63 spike peptides, taken before COVID-19 vaccination. These TCRs come from a human donor who received a COVID-19 vaccine.

The chain is built from TRBV25-1 and TRBJ1-2; D might be TRBD1 (6 bases). The CDR3 runs to 15 residues. V dropped 3 bases and J dropped 4 bases, with 15 bases sitting between them. The germline V gene has CDR1 MGHDK and CDR2 SYGVNS. CDR3 sequence: CASSDQVRGSYGYTF. Written as DNA, the CDR3 is TGTGCCAGCAGTGACCAGGTCAGGGGAAGCTATGGCTACACCTTC.

This chain joins TRBV7-2 and TRBJ2-3, with D perhaps matching TRBD2 (7 bases). Between the trimmed V and J ends, which lost 4 bases and 0 bases, there was a span of 14 bases. Germline V CDR1 and CDR2: SGHTA, FQGNSA. The CDR3 runs to 16 residues. The CDR3 DNA reads as TGTGCCAGCAGCTCCCGGGGGGCCCTCAGCACAGATACGCAGTATTTT. It codes for CASSSRGALSTDTQYF.